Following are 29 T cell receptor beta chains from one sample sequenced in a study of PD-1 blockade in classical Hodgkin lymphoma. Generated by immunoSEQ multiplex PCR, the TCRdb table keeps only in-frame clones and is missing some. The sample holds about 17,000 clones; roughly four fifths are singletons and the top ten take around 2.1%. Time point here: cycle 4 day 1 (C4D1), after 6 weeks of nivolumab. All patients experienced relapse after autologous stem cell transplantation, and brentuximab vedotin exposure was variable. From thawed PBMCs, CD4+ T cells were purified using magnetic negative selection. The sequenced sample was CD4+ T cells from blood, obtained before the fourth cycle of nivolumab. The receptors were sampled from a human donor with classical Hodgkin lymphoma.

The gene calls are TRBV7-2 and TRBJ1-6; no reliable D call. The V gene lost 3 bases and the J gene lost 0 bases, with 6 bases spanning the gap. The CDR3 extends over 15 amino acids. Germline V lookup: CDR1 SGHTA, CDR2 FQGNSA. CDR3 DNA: TGTGCCAGCAGCTTGGCAGCCTCCTATAATTCACCCCTCCACTTT. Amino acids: CASSLAASYNSPLHF.

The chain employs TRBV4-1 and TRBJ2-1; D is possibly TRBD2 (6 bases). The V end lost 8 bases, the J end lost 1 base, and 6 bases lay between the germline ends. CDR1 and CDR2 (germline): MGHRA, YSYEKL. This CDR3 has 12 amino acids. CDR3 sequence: CASGGSYNEQFF. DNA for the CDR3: TGCGCCAGCGGAGGGTCCTACAATGAGCAGTTCTTC.

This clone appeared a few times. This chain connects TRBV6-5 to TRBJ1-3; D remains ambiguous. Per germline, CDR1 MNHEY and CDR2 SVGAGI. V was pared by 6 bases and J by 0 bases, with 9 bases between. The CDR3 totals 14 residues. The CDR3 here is CASRPLRSGNTIYF. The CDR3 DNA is TGTGCCAGCAGACCACTCCGCTCTGGAAACACCATATATTTT.

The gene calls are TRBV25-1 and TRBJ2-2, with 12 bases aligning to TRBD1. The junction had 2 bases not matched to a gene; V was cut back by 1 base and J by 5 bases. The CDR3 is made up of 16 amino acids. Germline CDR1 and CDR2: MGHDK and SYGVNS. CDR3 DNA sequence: TGTGCCAGCAGTGAATGGGGACAGGGGGCTACCGGGGAGCTGTTTTTT. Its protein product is CASSEWGQGATGELFF.

This CDR3 reads CATLGRTNTEAFF. The CDR3 nucleotides are TGTGCCACGTTGGGCAGGACGAACACTGAAGCTTTCTTT. This chain links TRBV19 with TRBJ1-1; no reliable D call. The CDR3 contains 13 residues. The V and J ends lost 10 bases and 1 base respectively, with 13 bases between them. Germline V gene lookup returns CDR1 LNHDA and CDR2 SQIVND (reference sequence).

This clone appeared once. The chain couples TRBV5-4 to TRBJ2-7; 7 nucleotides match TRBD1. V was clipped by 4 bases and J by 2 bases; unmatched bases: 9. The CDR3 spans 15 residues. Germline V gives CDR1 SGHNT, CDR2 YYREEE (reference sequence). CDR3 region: CASSQTGLGAYEQYV. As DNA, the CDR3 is TGTGCCAGCAGCCAGACAGGGTTGGGCGCCTACGAGCAGTACGTC.

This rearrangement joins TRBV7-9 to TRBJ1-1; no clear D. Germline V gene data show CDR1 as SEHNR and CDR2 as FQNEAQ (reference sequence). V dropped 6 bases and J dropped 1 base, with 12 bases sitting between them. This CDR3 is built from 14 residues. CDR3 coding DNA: TGTGCCAGCAGGACGGACGGAGCGAACACTGAAGCTTTCTTT. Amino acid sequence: CASRTDGANTEAFF.

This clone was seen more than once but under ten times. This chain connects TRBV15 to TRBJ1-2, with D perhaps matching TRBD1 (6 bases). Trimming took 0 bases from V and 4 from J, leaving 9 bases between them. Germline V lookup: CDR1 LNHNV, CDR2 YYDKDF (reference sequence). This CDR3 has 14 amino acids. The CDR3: CATSRDQGPYGYTF. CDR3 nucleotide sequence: TGTGCCACCAGCAGAGACCAGGGGCCCTATGGCTACACCTTC.

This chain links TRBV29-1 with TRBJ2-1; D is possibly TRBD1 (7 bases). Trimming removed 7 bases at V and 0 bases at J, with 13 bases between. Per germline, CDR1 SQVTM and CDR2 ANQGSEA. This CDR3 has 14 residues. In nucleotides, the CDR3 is TGCAGCGCCGCAGGGGGGTCCTCCTACAATGAGCAGTTCTTC. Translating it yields CSAAGGSSYNEQFF.

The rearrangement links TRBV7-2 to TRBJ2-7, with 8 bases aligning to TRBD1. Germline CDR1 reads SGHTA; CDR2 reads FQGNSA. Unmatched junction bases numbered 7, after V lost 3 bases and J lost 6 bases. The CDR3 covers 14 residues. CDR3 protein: CASSLSRDRREQYF. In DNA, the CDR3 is TGTGCCAGCAGCTTGTCCCGGGACAGGCGCGAGCAGTACTTC.

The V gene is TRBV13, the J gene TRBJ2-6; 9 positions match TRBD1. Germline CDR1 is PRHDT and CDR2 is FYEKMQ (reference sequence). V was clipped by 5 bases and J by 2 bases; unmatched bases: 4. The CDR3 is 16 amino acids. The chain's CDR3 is CASSQGTGPGANVLTF. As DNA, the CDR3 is TGTGCCAGCAGCCAAGGGACAGGGCCTGGGGCCAACGTCCTGACTTTC. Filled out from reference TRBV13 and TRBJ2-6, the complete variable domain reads AAGVIQSPRHLIKEKRETATLKCYPIPRHDTVYWYQQGPGQDPQFLISFYEKMQSDKGSIPDRFSAQQFSDYHSELNMSSLELGDSALYFCASSQGTGPGANVLTFGAGSRLTVL.

The CDR3 DNA reads TGTGCCAGCAGTGAAGCTTACGAGCAGTACGTC. Protein product: CASSEAYEQYV. The V and J genes are TRBV6-1 and TRBJ2-7; D call uncertain. The length of the CDR3 is 11 residues. Trimming removed 0 bases at V and 4 bases at J, with 1 base between. Looked up from germline, CDR1 is MNHNS and CDR2 is SASEGT.

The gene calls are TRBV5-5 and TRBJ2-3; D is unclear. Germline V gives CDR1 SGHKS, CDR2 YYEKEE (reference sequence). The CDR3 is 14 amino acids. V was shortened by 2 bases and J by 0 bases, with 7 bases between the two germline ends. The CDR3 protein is CASSFEFSTDTQYF. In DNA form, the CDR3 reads TGTGCCAGCAGCTTTGAATTTAGCACAGATACGCAGTATTTT.

CDR3 DNA: TGTGCCAGCAGGCTAGCGGGGTGGGATACGCAGTATTTT. Protein product: CASRLAGWDTQYF. This chain joins TRBV5-6 and TRBJ2-3; 9 bases match TRBD2. The CDR3 consists of 13 residues. Looked up from germline, CDR1 is SGHDT and CDR2 is YYEEEE. Trimming cost V 5 bases and J 6 bases; bases outside gene matches: 4.

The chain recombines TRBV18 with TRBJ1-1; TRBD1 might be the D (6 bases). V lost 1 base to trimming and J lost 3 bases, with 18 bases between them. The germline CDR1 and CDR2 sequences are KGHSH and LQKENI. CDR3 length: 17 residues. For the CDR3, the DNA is TGTGCCAGCTCACCACTCGAGGGGGGTGGTATAGACACTGAAGCTTTCTTT. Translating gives CASSPLEGGGIDTEAFF.

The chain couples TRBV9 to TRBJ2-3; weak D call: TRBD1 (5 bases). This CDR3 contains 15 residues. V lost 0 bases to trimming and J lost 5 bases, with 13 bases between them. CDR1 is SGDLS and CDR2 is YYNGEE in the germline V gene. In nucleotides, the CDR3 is TGTGCCAGCAGCGTAGGGGGTAGGGGAATAGATACGCAGTATTTT. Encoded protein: CASSVGGRGIDTQYF.

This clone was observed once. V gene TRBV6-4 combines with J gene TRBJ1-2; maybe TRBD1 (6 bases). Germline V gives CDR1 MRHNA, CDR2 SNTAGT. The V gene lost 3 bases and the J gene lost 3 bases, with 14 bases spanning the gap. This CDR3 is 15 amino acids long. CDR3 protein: CASSDNRVGDYGYTF. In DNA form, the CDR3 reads TGTGCCAGCAGTGATAACAGGGTTGGGGACTATGGCTACACCTTC.

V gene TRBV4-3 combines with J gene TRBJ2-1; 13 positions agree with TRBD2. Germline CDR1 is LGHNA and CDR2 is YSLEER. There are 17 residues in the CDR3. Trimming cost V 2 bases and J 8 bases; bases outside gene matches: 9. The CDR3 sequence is CASSQYGLAGVNDEQFF. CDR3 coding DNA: TGCGCCAGCAGCCAATATGGACTAGCGGGAGTAAATGATGAGCAGTTCTTC.

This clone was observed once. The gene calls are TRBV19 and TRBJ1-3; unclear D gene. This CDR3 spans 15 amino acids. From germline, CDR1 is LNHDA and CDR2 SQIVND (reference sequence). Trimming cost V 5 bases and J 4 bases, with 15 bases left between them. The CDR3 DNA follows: TGTGCCAGTAGTTCGGGCCCCCGCAGCGGAAACACCATATATTTT. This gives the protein CASSSGPRSGNTIYF.

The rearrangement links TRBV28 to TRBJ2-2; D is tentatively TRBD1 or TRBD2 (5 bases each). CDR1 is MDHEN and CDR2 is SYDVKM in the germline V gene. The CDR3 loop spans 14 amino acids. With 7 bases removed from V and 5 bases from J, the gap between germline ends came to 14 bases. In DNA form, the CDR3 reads TGTGCCAGCAACCTGGGGGTGGGGACCGGGGAGCTGTTTTTT. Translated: CASNLGVGTGELFF.

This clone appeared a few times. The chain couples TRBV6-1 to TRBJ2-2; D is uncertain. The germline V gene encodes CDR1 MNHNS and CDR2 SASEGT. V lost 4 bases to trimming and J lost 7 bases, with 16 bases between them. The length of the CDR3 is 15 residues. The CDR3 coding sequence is TGTGCCAGCAGTGTGAGGAGTAGGGTGGGCGGGGAGCTGTTTTTT. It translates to CASSVRSRVGGELFF.

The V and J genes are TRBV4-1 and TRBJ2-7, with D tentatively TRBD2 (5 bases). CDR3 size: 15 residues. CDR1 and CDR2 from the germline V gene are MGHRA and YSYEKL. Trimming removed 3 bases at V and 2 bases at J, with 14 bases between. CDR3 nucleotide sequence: TGCGCCAGCAGCCAGGGATGGACTGTTCCCTACGAGCAGTACTTC. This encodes CASSQGWTVPYEQYF.

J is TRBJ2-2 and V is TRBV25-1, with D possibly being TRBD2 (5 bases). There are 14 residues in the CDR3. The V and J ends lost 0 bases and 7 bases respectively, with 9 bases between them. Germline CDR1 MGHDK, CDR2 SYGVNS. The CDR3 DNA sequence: TGTGCCAGCAGTGAATACCGGGATTACGGGGAGCTGTTTTTT. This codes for CASSEYRDYGELFF. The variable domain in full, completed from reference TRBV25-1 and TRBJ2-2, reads EADIYQTPRYLVIGTGKKITLECSQTMGHDKMYWYQQDPGMELHLIHYSYGVNSTEKGDLSSESTVSRIRTEHFPLTLESARPSHTSQYLCASSEYRDYGELFFGEGSRLTVL.

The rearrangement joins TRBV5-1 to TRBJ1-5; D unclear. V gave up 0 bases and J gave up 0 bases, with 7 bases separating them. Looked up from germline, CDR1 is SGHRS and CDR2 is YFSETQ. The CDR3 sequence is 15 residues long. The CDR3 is CASSLDSYSNQPQHF. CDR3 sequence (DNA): TGCGCCAGCAGCTTGGACAGCTATAGCAATCAGCCCCAGCATTTT.

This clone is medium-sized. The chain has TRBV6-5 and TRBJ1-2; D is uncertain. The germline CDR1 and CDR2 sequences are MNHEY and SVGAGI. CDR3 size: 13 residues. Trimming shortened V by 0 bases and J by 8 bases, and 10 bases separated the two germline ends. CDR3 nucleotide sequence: TGTGCCAGCAGTTACTCCCCCCGTCGGGGCTACACCTTC. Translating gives CASSYSPRRGYTF.

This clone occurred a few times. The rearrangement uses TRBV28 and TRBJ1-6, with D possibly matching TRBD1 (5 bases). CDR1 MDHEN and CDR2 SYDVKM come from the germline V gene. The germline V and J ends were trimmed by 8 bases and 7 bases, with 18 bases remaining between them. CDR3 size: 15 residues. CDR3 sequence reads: CASHPGAVRNSPLHF. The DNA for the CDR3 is TGTGCCAGCCATCCCGGGGCGGTTCGAAATTCACCCCTCCACTTT.

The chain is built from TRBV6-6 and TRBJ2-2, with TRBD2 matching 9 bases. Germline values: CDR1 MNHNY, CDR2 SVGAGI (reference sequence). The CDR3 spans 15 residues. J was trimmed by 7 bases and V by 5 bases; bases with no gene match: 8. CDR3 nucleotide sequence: TGTGCCAGCAGTCCTGGCGGGGGGGACGGCGGGGAGCTGTTTTTT. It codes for CASSPGGGDGGELFF.

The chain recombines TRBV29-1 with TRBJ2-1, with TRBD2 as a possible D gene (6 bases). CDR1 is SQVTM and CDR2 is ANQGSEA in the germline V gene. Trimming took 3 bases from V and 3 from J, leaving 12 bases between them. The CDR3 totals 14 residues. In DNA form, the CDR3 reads TGCAGCGTTGACCCAGCGGGCATCTACAATGAGCAGTTCTTC. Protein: CSVDPAGIYNEQFF.

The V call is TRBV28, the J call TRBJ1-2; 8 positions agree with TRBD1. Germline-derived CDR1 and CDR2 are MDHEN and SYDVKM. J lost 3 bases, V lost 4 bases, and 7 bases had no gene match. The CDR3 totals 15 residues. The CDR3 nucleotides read TGTGCCAGCAGTTCCCCGACAGGGGATTACTATGGCTACACCTTC. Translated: CASSSPTGDYYGYTF.